What follows describes a single TCR beta chain. Its antigen is undetermined. The protocol was immunoSEQ multiplex PCR, while the TCRdb copy is restricted to in-frame clones and leaves out a portion. The data contain some 14,000 clones, over 75% of them singletons. In germline, CDR1 is MNHEY, CDR2 SMNVEV (reference sequence). The V and J ends lost 0 bases and 3 bases respectively, with 9 bases between them. The CDR3 extends over 15 amino acids. The cohort excluded patients with autoimmune disease history or systemic immunosuppression. This sample was taken from a study of OX40 agonist ivuxolimab in advanced cancers. About the study: Ivuxolimab, which patients received intravenously every 2 weeks, was dosed at 0.01 to 10 mg/kg.

General study points: Blood T cells, both CD4+ and CD8+, expanded clonally by week 6 at 0.1 to 3.0 mg/kg.

The receptor was isolated from an adult with an advanced solid tumor such as melanoma, head and neck, liver or kidney cancer. This chain connects TRBV27 to TRBJ1-3; tentatively, D is TRBD1 (5 bases). The input for sequencing was CD4+ or CD8+ T cells sorted from blood, taken in a trial of the OX40 agonist ivuxolimab. The DNA for the CDR3 is TGTGCCAGCAGTTTATCAACGGGGGATGGAAACACCATATATTTT. Translated: CASSLSTGDGNTIYF.